This TCR beta chain was recorded in a study of cytomegalovirus exposure and HLA in healthy donors. Overall study: The roughly 120 validation repertoires, a later analysis reported, used the same platform as the approximately 700 first-cohort repertoires.

Germline assignment: CDR1 SNHLY and CDR2 FYNNEI. The CDR3 totals 15 residues. The junction had 6 bases not matched to a gene; V was cut back by 3 bases and J by 3 bases. The repertoire was sequenced with immunoSEQ multiplex PCR; TCRdb's copy has only in-frame clones and lacks some. In the table there are more than 250,000 clones, roughly nine tenths of which are singletons. The specimen sequenced was PBMCs. This chain connects TRBV2 to TRBJ2-5; 8 bases are a match to TRBD2. The receptor was derived from a woman aged 25-40 years in good health and CMV-seropositive. Here the CDR3 reads CASSDDGGLEETQYF. CDR3 DNA sequence: TGTGCCAGCAGTGATGATGGGGGACTAGAAGAGACCCAGTACTTC.